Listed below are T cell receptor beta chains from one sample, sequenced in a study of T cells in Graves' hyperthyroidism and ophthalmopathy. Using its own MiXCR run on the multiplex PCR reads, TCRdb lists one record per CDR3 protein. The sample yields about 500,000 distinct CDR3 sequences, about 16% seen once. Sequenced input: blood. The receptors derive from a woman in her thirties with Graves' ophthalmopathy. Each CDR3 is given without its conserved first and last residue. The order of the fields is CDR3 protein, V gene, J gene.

ASSRDVTSTGELF	TRBV18	TRBJ2-2
AARQHRAGLNLGYT	TRBV14	TRBJ1-2
ASSFRQGLTGELF	TRBV28	TRBJ2-2
SAPGFGGRGDTQY	TRBV20-1	TRBJ2-3
AWSRGGPANEQF	TRBV30	TRBJ2-1
ASNKGPILGQF	TRBV2	TRBJ2-1
ASSSRDRGRNDNSPLH	TRBV27	TRBJ1-6
ASSTKTRRF	TRBV6-2/TRBV6-3	TRBJ2-1
ASSPKTSGSRYEQY	TRBV13	TRBJ2-7
ASSVEGQGTTTQY	TRBV2	TRBJ2-3
ASSQDPRGGSEQY	TRBV4-1	TRBJ2-7
ASSQAQGAENEQY	TRBV14	TRBJ2-7
ASSLPFATGFYEQY	TRBV28	TRBJ2-7
ASSLGGTGLVEQY	TRBV7-2	TRBJ2-7
ASSQQGPNNSPLH	TRBV4-3	TRBJ1-6
ASSSGVSRGYNEQF	TRBV9	TRBJ2-1
VSSWTGGKNEQF	TRBV7-8	TRBJ2-1
AISEFDRSYNEQF	TRBV10-3	TRBJ2-1
ASSYSELAGPDTQY	TRBV6-2/TRBV6-3	TRBJ2-3
ASSDGSLNTEAF	TRBV6-1	TRBJ1-1
ASSPGTGFEAF	TRBV14	TRBJ1-1
ACGRLNTGELF	TRBV12-3/TRBV12-4	TRBJ2-2
ASSVTGDLNEQF	TRBV7-6	TRBJ2-1
ASSLTGNHNEQF	TRBV7-2	TRBJ2-1
ASSHRIIQANYGYT	TRBV7-9	TRBJ1-2
ASSRFIDSGTGVHEQY	TRBV11-1	TRBJ2-7
SASPPVYRTVSNSPLH	TRBV20-1	TRBJ1-6
SARGGGFYTDTQY	TRBV20-1	TRBJ2-3
ASKRTLSDYGYT	TRBV19	TRBJ1-2
ASSFGTSGRDEQY	TRBV12-3/TRBV12-4	TRBJ2-7
ASSLGRARTGELF	TRBV5-5	TRBJ2-2
ASSLAVAGGQETQY	TRBV7-2	TRBJ2-5
ASSFRVKDEQY	TRBV7-3	TRBJ2-7
SAGTSSRSTDTQY	TRBV20-1	TRBJ2-3
ASREYGRRAF	TRBV7-8	TRBJ1-1